The present TCR beta chain was sequenced within a study of blood T cell repertoires in COVID-19. Sequencing used immunoSEQ multiplex PCR; TCRdb keeps in-frame clones, though not all of them. The table includes about 250,000 clones, about 86% detected once. This TCR was sampled from a man at least 80 years old with acute or convalescent COVID-19. Sequencing input: peripheral blood.

CDR3 residues: CASSPGQPPYNEQFF. In nucleotides, the CDR3 is TGTGCCAGCAGCCCGGGACAGCCTCCCTACAATGAGCAGTTCTTC. This sequence joins TRBV7-9 and TRBJ2-1, with 7 bases lining up with TRBD1. The V and J ends lost 5 bases and 2 bases, in that order; junction bases with no gene match: 6. The CDR3 runs to 15 residues. Germline V CDR1 and CDR2: SEHNR, FQNEAQ (reference sequence). Using reference TRBV7-9 and TRBJ2-1 for the parts outside the CDR3, the full variable domain is DTGVSQNPRHKITKRGQNVTFRCDPISEHNRLYWYRQTLGQGPEFLTYFQNEAQLEKSRLLSDRFSAERPKGSFSTLEIQRTEQGDSAMYLCASSPGQPPYNEQFFGPGTRLTVL.